A selection of T cell receptor beta chains follows, all from one sample in a study of T cell repertoires in cytomegalovirus infection. TCRdb re-called the reads through MiXCR, storing one row per CDR3 protein. The sample lists about 190,000 distinct CDR3 sequences; 28% were seen once. The sample consisted of PBMCs. The source of these receptors is a human donor in good health (CMV status not recorded). Some clones in this sample may be carry-over from other donors' samples. The CDR3 runs from the conserved cysteine through the conserved F or W. Each record gives: D gene, clone size, V gene, J gene, CDR3 protein, CDR3 DNA. The D gene is left open where the match is weak. Clone size is shown for a subset of rows, as once, few, many or a class of expanded clone.

D gene: TRBD1; clone size: .; V gene: TRBV3-1; J gene: TRBJ1-6; CDR3 protein: CASSQDLWDRGWRNSPLHF; CDR3 DNA: TGTGCCAGCAGCCAAGATCTTTGGGACAGGGGATGGCGTAATTCACCCCTCCACTTT
D gene: .; clone size: .; V gene: TRBV6-6; J gene: TRBJ1-1; CDR3 protein: CASSYQMNTEAFF; CDR3 DNA: TGTGCCAGCAGTTATCAGATGAACACTGAAGCTTTCTTT
D gene: .; clone size: .; V gene: TRBV5-4; J gene: TRBJ2-1; CDR3 protein: CASSLGGKTGNEQFF; CDR3 DNA: TGTGCCAGCAGCTTGGGGGGTAAGACCGGGAATGAGCAGTTCTTC
D gene: TRBD2; clone size: .; V gene: TRBV23-1; J gene: TRBJ2-3; CDR3 protein: CAPARGGARDTQYF; CDR3 DNA: TGCGCCCCTGCCCGCGGGGGGGCCCGTGATACGCAGTATTTT
D gene: TRBD2; clone size: many; V gene: TRBV7-2; J gene: TRBJ2-5; CDR3 protein: CASSLGTLAVGQETQYF; CDR3 DNA: TGTGCCAGCAGCTTAGGAACCCTAGCGGTGGGACAAGAGACCCAGTACTTC
D gene: .; clone size: .; V gene: TRBV30; J gene: TRBJ1-2; CDR3 protein: CAWSGGGLYGYTF; CDR3 DNA: TGTGCCTGGAGTGGGGGCGGGCTCTATGGCTACACCTTC
D gene: TRBD2; clone size: many; V gene: TRBV2; J gene: TRBJ2-4; CDR3 protein: CASCREAGDIQYF; CDR3 DNA: TGTGCCAGCTGCCGGGAGGCGGGGGACATTCAGTACTTC
D gene: .; clone size: few; V gene: TRBV11-2; J gene: TRBJ2-7; CDR3 protein: CASSPLKGLGAYEQYF; CDR3 DNA: TGTGCCAGCAGCCCTCTTAAGGGCCTGGGGGCCTACGAGCAGTACTTC
D gene: TRBD2; clone size: .; V gene: TRBV6-6; J gene: TRBJ2-1; CDR3 protein: CASSSRTSGGLEQFF; CDR3 DNA: TGTGCCAGCAGTTCCAGGACTAGCGGGGGGCTCGAGCAGTTCTTC
D gene: .; clone size: few; V gene: TRBV7-2; J gene: TRBJ2-2; CDR3 protein: CASSLAVNTGELFF; CDR3 DNA: TGTGCCAGCAGCTTAGCTGTGAACACCGGGGAGCTGTTTTTT
D gene: TRBD1; clone size: .; V gene: TRBV4-1; J gene: TRBJ1-6; CDR3 protein: CASSRSGQGENSPLHF; CDR3 DNA: TGCGCCAGCAGCCGGTCGGGACAGGGGGAGAATTCACCCCTCCACTTT
D gene: .; clone size: .; V gene: TRBV7-8; J gene: TRBJ2-1; CDR3 protein: CASSSDYGNEQFF; CDR3 DNA: TGTGCCAGCAGCTCAGATTACGGGAATGAGCAGTTCTTC
D gene: TRBD1; clone size: many; V gene: TRBV7-2; J gene: TRBJ1-1; CDR3 protein: CASSLRTGQMNTEAFF; CDR3 DNA: TGTGCCAGCAGCTTAAGGACAGGGCAAATGAACACTGAAGCTTTCTTT
D gene: .; clone size: many; V gene: TRBV7-9; J gene: TRBJ1-1; CDR3 protein: CASSLRSTEAFF; CDR3 DNA: TGTGCCAGCAGCTTGCGAAGCACTGAAGCTTTCTTT
D gene: .; clone size: .; V gene: TRBV12-3/TRBV12-4; J gene: TRBJ1-4; CDR3 protein: CASSPKTGLGEKLFF; CDR3 DNA: TGTGCCAGCAGCCCTAAAACAGGGCTGGGTGAAAAACTGTTTTTT
D gene: .; clone size: few; V gene: TRBV7-8; J gene: TRBJ1-1; CDR3 protein: CASSLAGRGFEAFF; CDR3 DNA: TGTGCCAGCAGCTTAGCGGGGAGAGGATTTGAAGCTTTCTTT
D gene: .; clone size: .; V gene: TRBV2; J gene: TRBJ1-2; CDR3 protein: CASSSNPPWDLYGYTF; CDR3 DNA: TGTGCCAGCAGTAGCAACCCACCCTGGGACCTTTATGGCTACACCTTC
D gene: .; clone size: few; V gene: TRBV2; J gene: TRBJ2-3; CDR3 protein: CASSEQGPDTQYF; CDR3 DNA: TGTGCCAGCAGTGAACAGGGGCCAGATACGCAGTATTTT
D gene: .; clone size: .; V gene: TRBV7-9; J gene: TRBJ1-2; CDR3 protein: CASTLDRNYGYTF; CDR3 DNA: TGTGCCAGCACCCTGGACCGAAACTATGGCTACACCTTC
D gene: .; clone size: few; V gene: TRBV6-2/TRBV6-3; J gene: TRBJ2-3; CDR3 protein: CASTNPTDTQYF; CDR3 DNA: TGTGCCAGCACCAATCCGACAGATACGCAGTATTTT
D gene: .; clone size: .; V gene: TRBV6-5; J gene: TRBJ1-6; CDR3 protein: CASSSGSDNSPLHF; CDR3 DNA: TGTGCCAGCAGTTCGGGCAGTGATAATTCACCCCTCCACTTT
D gene: .; clone size: few; V gene: TRBV12-3/TRBV12-4; J gene: TRBJ2-6; CDR3 protein: CASRSSVSGANVLTF; CDR3 DNA: TGTGCCAGCAGATCATCGGTGAGTGGGGCCAACGTCCTGACTTTC
D gene: .; clone size: .; V gene: TRBV7-6; J gene: TRBJ1-6; CDR3 protein: CASSLAAIGSKNSPLHF; CDR3 DNA: TGTGCCAGCAGCTTAGCCGCGATCGGGTCGAAAAATTCACCCCTCCACTTT
D gene: TRBD2; clone size: many; V gene: TRBV5-1; J gene: TRBJ2-1; CDR3 protein: CASSLSGGLGEQFF; CDR3 DNA: TGCGCCAGCAGCTTAAGCGGGGGTCTTGGTGAGCAGTTCTTC
D gene: TRBD1; clone size: .; V gene: TRBV12-3/TRBV12-4; J gene: TRBJ1-2; CDR3 protein: CASTWDSNYGYTF; CDR3 DNA: TGTGCCAGCACCTGGGACAGCAACTATGGCTACACCTTC
D gene: .; clone size: .; V gene: TRBV12-2; J gene: TRBJ2-3; CDR3 protein: CASHQDRGTDTQYF; CDR3 DNA: TGTGCCAGCCACCAGGACCGGGGCACAGATACGCAGTATTTT
D gene: .; clone size: .; V gene: TRBV5-5; J gene: TRBJ1-4; CDR3 protein: CASSPRPVDNEKLFF; CDR3 DNA: TGTGCCAGCAGCCCTCGGCCGGTGGATAATGAAAAACTGTTTTTT
D gene: TRBD1; clone size: few; V gene: TRBV2; J gene: TRBJ1-2; CDR3 protein: CASRRDRDDGYTF; CDR3 DNA: TGTGCCAGCAGGAGGGACAGGGACGATGGCTACACCTTC
D gene: .; clone size: .; V gene: TRBV7-4; J gene: TRBJ1-2; CDR3 protein: CASSFADYGYTF; CDR3 DNA: TGTGCCAGCAGCTTCGCGGACTATGGCTACACCTTC
D gene: .; clone size: .; V gene: TRBV4-1; J gene: TRBJ2-1; CDR3 protein: CASSQPTEKTYNEQFF; CDR3 DNA: TGCGCCAGCAGCCAGCCGACAGAAAAAACCTACAATGAGCAGTTCTTC
D gene: TRBD1; clone size: few; V gene: TRBV6-2/TRBV6-3; J gene: TRBJ2-3; CDR3 protein: CASSPWTGVTDTQYF; CDR3 DNA: TGTGCCAGCAGTCCCTGGACAGGGGTCACAGATACGCAGTATTTT
D gene: .; clone size: .; V gene: TRBV4-2; J gene: TRBJ1-1; CDR3 protein: CASSQSRQPQAFF; CDR3 DNA: TGTGCCAGCAGCCAAAGTCGACAGCCTCAAGCTTTCTTT
D gene: TRBD1; clone size: many; V gene: TRBV7-8; J gene: TRBJ1-5; CDR3 protein: CASSLSTAGGHQPQHF; CDR3 DNA: TGTGCCAGCAGCTTATCTACGGCAGGGGGGCATCAGCCCCAGCATTTT
D gene: TRBD1; clone size: .; V gene: TRBV5-1; J gene: TRBJ1-1; CDR3 protein: CASSLSKGARTEAFF; CDR3 DNA: TGCGCCAGCAGCTTGTCGAAGGGGGCAAGGACTGAAGCTTTCTTT
D gene: .; clone size: .; V gene: TRBV6-6; J gene: TRBJ1-2; CDR3 protein: CASTAEPYGYTF; CDR3 DNA: TGTGCCAGCACAGCGGAACCCTATGGCTACACCTTC
D gene: TRBD2; clone size: .; V gene: TRBV27; J gene: TRBJ2-1; CDR3 protein: CASSLFRLAGGTYNEQFF; CDR3 DNA: TGTGCCAGCAGTTTGTTTCGACTAGCGGGGGGAACCTACAATGAGCAGTTCTTC
D gene: TRBD1; clone size: .; V gene: TRBV20-1; J gene: TRBJ2-7; CDR3 protein: CSARAGTGSGQYF; CDR3 DNA: TGCAGTGCTAGGGCCGGGACAGGGTCGGGGCAGTACTTC
D gene: .; clone size: .; V gene: TRBV7-3; J gene: TRBJ2-5; CDR3 protein: CASSPRGLAGAETQYF; CDR3 DNA: TGTGCCAGCAGCCCCCGGGGACTCGCGGGGGCAGAGACCCAGTACTTC
D gene: TRBD1; clone size: many; V gene: TRBV7-3; J gene: TRBJ1-1; CDR3 protein: CASRATGGTEAFF; CDR3 DNA: TGTGCCAGCAGAGCTACAGGGGGCACTGAAGCTTTCTTT
D gene: TRBD1; clone size: .; V gene: TRBV5-1; J gene: TRBJ2-2; CDR3 protein: CASSAGQGWNTGELFF; CDR3 DNA: TGCGCCAGCAGCGCAGGACAGGGTTGGAACACCGGGGAGCTGTTTTTT
D gene: .; clone size: many; V gene: TRBV7-8; J gene: TRBJ1-5; CDR3 protein: CATANYMGRGNQPQHF; CDR3 DNA: TGTGCCACCGCTAACTACATGGGGCGAGGCAATCAGCCCCAGCATTTT
D gene: .; clone size: .; V gene: TRBV5-4; J gene: TRBJ1-1; CDR3 protein: CASSISTDYEAFF; CDR3 DNA: TGTGCCAGCAGCATATCCACGGATTATGAAGCTTTCTTT
D gene: .; clone size: .; V gene: TRBV4-3; J gene: TRBJ2-1; CDR3 protein: CASSQDKGGEQFF; CDR3 DNA: TGCGCCAGCAGCCAAGATAAGGGCGGTGAGCAGTTCTTC
D gene: TRBD1; clone size: once; V gene: TRBV2; J gene: TRBJ1-2; CDR3 protein: CASSFTGGEGYTF; CDR3 DNA: TGTGCCAGCAGCTTCACAGGGGGCGAAGGCTACACCTTC
D gene: TRBD1; clone size: .; V gene: TRBV7-2; J gene: TRBJ2-3; CDR3 protein: CASSPRTGGVNTQYF; CDR3 DNA: TGTGCCAGCAGCCCACGGACAGGGGGCGTAAATACGCAGTATTTT